What follows are 5 T cell receptor beta chains derived from one specimen sequenced in a study of early T cells in non-severe SARS-CoV-2 infection. TCRdb processed the 5' RACE reads anew with MiXCR; each CDR3 protein has one entry. The sample includes approximately 27,000 distinct CDR3 sequences, roughly 5.4% of them seen just once. The sample consisted of whole blood. The receptors stem from an adult who was a healthcare worker with PCR-confirmed SARS-CoV-2 infection or an uninfected control (not recorded which).

This clonotype was detected ten times or more. The chain joins TRBV7-3 to TRBJ2-2; 7 bases are shared with TRBD2. The CDR3 has 16 residues. V dropped 3 bases and J dropped 4; count of bases not matched to a gene: 8. CDR1 is SGHTA and CDR2 is FQGTGA in the germline V gene. CDR3 coding DNA: TGTGCCAGCAGCTTGTTGCCTAGCGGAACCACCGGGGAGCTGTTTTTT. Translation: CASSLLPSGTTGELFF.

In this sample, this clonotype turned up many times. The CDR3 DNA follows: TGCAGTGCTAGAGATGGGAGGGGGTTGAACACTGAAGCTTTCTTT. Protein sequence: CSARDGRGLNTEAFF. The rearrangement joins TRBV20-1 to TRBJ1-1; D may be TRBD1 (6 bases). The germline gives CDR1 DFQATT, CDR2 SNEGSKA (reference sequence). Trimming took off 0 bases at V and 0 bases at J, with 11 bases between the two ends. The CDR3 runs 15 residues.

The chain uses TRBV29-1 and TRBJ2-7; D is undetermined. CDR3 size: 13 residues. The germline V gene has CDR1 SQVTM and CDR2 ANQGSEA. V was pared by 4 bases and J by 0 bases, with 10 bases between. CDR3 residues: CSVGTSTSYEQYF. The CDR3 coding sequence is TGCAGCGTTGGCACTTCCACCTCCTACGAGCAGTACTTC.

This clonotype was seen repeatedly, ten times or more. This chain links TRBV19 with TRBJ2-7, with 7 bases aligning to TRBD2. Germline CDR1 LNHDA, CDR2 SQIVND (reference sequence). The CDR3 length is 13 residues. V trimming: 5 bases; J trimming: 6 bases; junction bases outside the gene matches: 7. CDR3 in amino acids: CASSPRTRGEQYF. Here the CDR3 DNA reads TGTGCCAGTAGTCCCCGGACTAGAGGCGAGCAGTACTTC.

This clonotype was observed at least ten times. The rearrangement joins TRBV28 to TRBJ2-6; no clear D. CDR3 length equals 17 residues. Trimming stripped 7 bases from V and 0 bases from J, with 16 bases between. Germline V gene sequence: CDR1 MDHEN, CDR2 SYDVKM. CDR3 nucleotides: TGTGCCAGCACTGATCGGCCCCTTGGCTCTGGGGCCAACGTCCTGACTTTC. Amino acids: CASTDRPLGSGANVLTF.